The clone carrying this T cell receptor (beta chain) was observed a single time. Assay used: immunoSEQ multiplex PCR; TCRdb lists only in-frame clones, some missing. Of 140,000 to 150,000 clones listed, around 81% were seen once; the top ten hold roughly 7.7%. The data were obtained in a study of blood T cell repertoires in COVID-19. This clonotype was obtained from a human donor with acute or convalescent COVID-19. The donor label of this sample is uncertain. Sequences were obtained from peripheral blood.

The CDR3 DNA sequence: TGTGCCAGCAAGGAGACAGGGAACCCTAATGAAAAACTGTTTTTT. Its translation is CASKETGNPNEKLFF. This sequence joins TRBV2 and TRBJ1-4; 7 nucleotides align to TRBD1. CDR3 length: 15 amino acids. V was pared by 7 bases and J by 3 bases, with 8 bases of the junction left unmatched. Looked up from germline, CDR1 is SNHLY and CDR2 is FYNNEI.